The 31 T cell receptor beta chains listed next were all sequenced from one sample in a study of blood T cell repertoires in COVID-19. Profiling relied on immunoSEQ multiplex PCR, and the TCRdb table lists in-frame clones only, not all of them. The sample contains fewer than 250,000 clones, 85% of which appear only once. Material for sequencing was peripheral blood. The receptor set was obtained from a woman between 55 and 75 years old with active or convalescent COVID-19.

This sequence joins TRBV19 and TRBJ1-1; D perhaps matches TRBD1 (5 bases). CDR1 LNHDA and CDR2 SQIVND come from the germline V gene (reference sequence). The CDR3 has 12 amino acids. Deletions cut 7 bases from V and 4 bases from J, with 10 bases between. CDR3 in amino acids: CASTGQGTEAFF. CDR3 DNA: TGTGCCAGTACAGGGCAGGGCACTGAAGCTTTCTTT.

This rearrangement joins TRBV6-5 to TRBJ1-3; D is uncertain. Germline V gene lookup returns CDR1 MNHEY and CDR2 SVGAGI. This CDR3 has 11 amino acids. V lost 5 bases to trimming and J lost 7 bases, with 6 bases between them. DNA for the CDR3: TGTGCCAGCAGTCTAAGTAACACCATATATTTT. This codes for CASSLSNTIYF.

This clone was observed a single time. This chain joins TRBV19 and TRBJ2-5; perhaps TRBD2 as D (5 bases). The germline V gene has CDR1 LNHDA and CDR2 SQIVND (reference sequence). The CDR3 is made up of 13 amino acids. V was cut by 7 bases and J by 3 bases, with 12 bases left in between. The CDR3: CASTPPGKETQYF. The CDR3 nucleotides are TGTGCCAGTACTCCGCCGGGAAAAGAGACCCAGTACTTC.

The sample holds a few counts of this clone. This chain links TRBV7-9 with TRBJ2-1; D unclear. Germline CDR1 SEHNR, CDR2 FQNEAQ (reference sequence). V lost 2 bases and J lost 0, with 14 bases in between. This CDR3 region has 17 residues. The CDR3 sequence is CASSLTPLGRSYNEQFF. The CDR3 DNA reads TGTGCCAGCAGCTTAACCCCCCTAGGCCGCTCCTACAATGAGCAGTTCTTC.

This clone was seen a handful of times. The V and J genes are TRBV5-4 and TRBJ2-7; D remains ambiguous. The CDR3 runs to 15 residues. V was cut by 0 bases and J by 2 bases, with 12 bases left in between. CDR1 is SGHNT, CDR2 YYREEE, per germline (reference sequence). The DNA for the CDR3 is TGTGCCAGCAGCTTGGGAGGAGCCACCCCCTACGAGCAGTACGTC. It is translated as CASSLGGATPYEQYV.

The chain is built from TRBV28 and TRBJ1-4; D may be TRBD1 (5 bases). Germline V gene data show CDR1 as MDHEN and CDR2 as SYDVKM. CDR3 length: 18 amino acids. V lost 6 bases to trimming and J lost 0 bases, with 20 bases between them. The CDR3 nucleotides are TGTGCCAGCAGCCTGTTCCCGCCAGGGTTCACAACTAATGAAAAACTGTTTTTT. Its protein product is CASSLFPPGFTTNEKLFF.

The J gene is TRBJ1-4, the V gene TRBV3-1 (or the pseudogene TRBV3-2); the match to TRBD1 covers 7 bases. Germline CDR1 reads LGHDT; CDR2 reads YNNKEL (reference sequence). This CDR3 has 21 residues. V dropped 0 bases and J dropped 0; count of bases not matched to a gene: 16. The DNA for the CDR3 is TGTGCCAGCAGCCAAGAAATTTGGGCGGTTGGGGACAGCGCAACTAATGAAAAACTGTTTTTT. It codes for CASSQEIWAVGDSATNEKLFF.

The chain couples TRBV7-2 to TRBJ2-5, with 10 bases lining up with TRBD1. CDR1 SGHTA and CDR2 FQGNSA come from the germline V gene. The V segment lost 5 bases and the J segment 3 bases; nucleotides outside the gene matches: 12. This CDR3 contains 17 residues. CDR3 residues: CASSNHPLGQGEETQYF. The CDR3, as DNA: TGTGCCAGCAGCAACCACCCCCTTGGACAGGGGGAAGAGACCCAGTACTTC. Using reference TRBV7-2 and TRBJ2-5 for the parts outside the CDR3, the full variable domain is GAGVSQSPSNKVTEKGKDVELRCDPISGHTALYWYRQSLGQGLEFLIYFQGNSAPDKSGLPSDRFSAERTGGSVSTLTIQRTQQEDSAVYLCASSNHPLGQGEETQYFGPGTRLLVL.

This chain joins TRBV6-5 and TRBJ1-1; tentative D call: TRBD1 (5 bases). The CDR3 spans 13 residues. V lost 5 bases to trimming and J lost 8 bases, with 15 bases between them. The germline V gene encodes CDR1 MNHEY and CDR2 SVGAGI. The CDR3 DNA follows: TGTGCCAGCAGTAGGTCAGGGCTGTCCGAAGCTTTCTTT. Its protein product is CASSRSGLSEAFF.

The V call is TRBV15, the J call TRBJ2-7; TRBD2 might be the D (6 bases). Per germline, CDR1 LNHNV and CDR2 YYDKDF (reference sequence). This CDR3 has 13 amino acids. The germline V and J ends were trimmed by 1 base and 4 bases, with 8 bases remaining between them. CDR3 residues: CATSRVGGYEQYF. The CDR3 DNA sequence: TGTGCCACCAGCAGAGTTGGAGGGTACGAGCAGTACTTC.

This chain joins TRBV9 and TRBJ2-1; tentatively, D is TRBD2 (6 bases). The germline CDR1 and CDR2 sequences are SGDLS and YYNGEE. CDR3 length: 18 amino acids. Trimming left V 0 bases short and J 0 bases short, with 16 bases between. DNA of the CDR3: TGTGCCAGCAGCGTAGGGGGAGGCTTTTTAAGCTCCTACAATGAGCAGTTCTTC. This codes for CASSVGGGFLSSYNEQFF.

V gene TRBV5-4 combines with J gene TRBJ1-5; D gene ambiguous. V was trimmed by 0 bases and J by 5 bases, leaving 6 bases between them. CDR1 and CDR2 (germline): SGHNT, YYREEE (reference sequence). The CDR3 has 13 amino acids. The CDR3 bases are TGTGCCAGCAGCTTGGGGAGGGATCAGCCCCAGCATTTT. As protein: CASSLGRDQPQHF.

The V and J genes are TRBV6-6 and TRBJ2-7; TRBD1 agrees at 7 bases. From germline, CDR1 is MNHNY and CDR2 SVGAGI (reference sequence). The length of the CDR3 is 14 residues. V shed 2 bases and J 2 bases; nucleotides not matched to a gene: 3. This chain's CDR3 is CASSYPGTAYEQYF. CDR3 in DNA: TGTGCCAGCAGTTACCCTGGGACAGCCTACGAGCAGTACTTC.

The chain carries TRBV2 and TRBJ1-1; D is undetermined. The CDR3 has 13 amino acids. V lost 3 bases, J lost 0 bases, and 5 bases lay in between. Germline CDR1 and CDR2: SNHLY and FYNNEI. DNA of the CDR3: TGTGCCAGCAGTGAGGCCGTGAACACTGAAGCTTTCTTT. Its protein product is CASSEAVNTEAFF.

The chain uses TRBV11-3 and TRBJ2-5; a weak D match, TRBD1 (7 bases). V gave up 3 bases and J gave up 5 bases, with 13 bases separating them. CDR1 and CDR2 from the germline V gene are SGHNT and YENEEA. This CDR3 has 14 amino acids. In DNA form, the CDR3 reads TGTGCCAGCAGCTTGAGCAGGGGGGTGGAGACCCAGTACTTC. Translated: CASSLSRGVETQYF.

The chain carries TRBV29-1 and TRBJ2-7; TRBD1 matches at 7 bases. V trimming: 5 bases; J trimming: 4 bases; junction bases outside the gene matches: 8. Germline CDR1 reads SQVTM; CDR2 reads ANQGSEA. The CDR3 runs 13 residues. The DNA for the CDR3 is TGCAGCGTTCGGACAGGTGGGGTGTACGAGCAGTACTTC. Translating gives CSVRTGGVYEQYF.

This chain uses TRBV5-4 with TRBJ2-5; TRBD1 matches 7 bases. The CDR3 covers 16 residues. Germline V gene data show CDR1 as SGHNT and CDR2 as YYREEE (reference sequence). The J segment lost 0 bases and the V segment lost 1 base, leaving 6 bases of the junction unmatched. The CDR3 is CASSLSVGQYQETQYF. Written as DNA, the CDR3 is TGTGCCAGCAGCTTGTCAGTGGGACAGTACCAAGAGACCCAGTACTTC.

The chain links TRBV29-1 to TRBJ1-1; D gene ambiguous. This CDR3 has 12 residues. Germline V gene sequence: CDR1 SQVTM, CDR2 ANQGSEA. The V end was cut by 1 base, the J end by 4 bases, with 7 bases between. Here the CDR3 reads CSVEGDTTEAFF. The CDR3 DNA reads TGCAGCGTTGAAGGCGACACCACTGAAGCTTTCTTT. Full variable domain (rest looked up from reference TRBV29-1 and TRBJ1-1): SAVISQKPSRDICQRGTSLTIQCQVDSQVTMMFWYRQQPGQSLTLIATANQGSEATYESGFVIDKFPISRPNLTFSTLTVSNMSPEDSSIYLCSVEGDTTEAFFGQGTRLTVV.

The chain links TRBV18 to TRBJ2-3, with 8 bases that match TRBD1. V gave up 6 bases and J gave up 11 bases; unmatched junction bases: 16. Germline values: CDR1 KGHSH, CDR2 LQKENI. The CDR3 has 15 amino acids. The CDR3 sequence: CASSPRDRPTSRQYF. CDR3 nucleotide sequence: TGTGCCAGCTCTCCTCGGGACAGGCCAACGAGTAGGCAGTATTTT. Using reference TRBV18 and TRBJ2-3 for the parts outside the CDR3, the full variable domain is NAGVMQNPRHLVRRRGQEARLRCSPMKGHSHVYWYRQLPEEGLKFMVYLQKENIIDESGMPKERFSAEFPKEGPSILRIQQVVRGDSAAYFCASSPRDRPTSRQYFGPGTRLTVL.

The V and J genes are TRBV7-2 and TRBJ1-2; D is undetermined. Germline-derived CDR1 and CDR2 are SGHTA and FQGNSA. Between the trimmed V and J ends, which lost 1 base and 5 bases, there was a span of 14 bases. The CDR3 runs 15 residues. The CDR3 bases are TGTGCCAGCAGCTTAGTGGGCGACGCGGGGTATGGCTACACCTTC. Its protein is CASSLVGDAGYGYTF.

V is TRBV29-1 and J is TRBJ1-2; tentative D call: TRBD1 (6 bases). From germline, CDR1 is SQVTM and CDR2 ANQGSEA. This CDR3 spans 11 amino acids. V lost 7 bases and J 8 bases, leaving 14 bases between the germline ends. This CDR3 reads CSADRLAGYTF. DNA of the CDR3: TGCAGCGCCGACAGGCTTGCGGGCTACACCTTC.

The V call is TRBV29-1, the J call TRBJ2-2; D remains ambiguous. The germline V gene has CDR1 SQVTM and CDR2 ANQGSEA. Between the trimmed V and J ends, which lost 7 bases and 6 bases, there was a span of 9 bases. This CDR3 has 11 amino acids. The CDR3 sequence is CSAPMSGELFF. The CDR3, as DNA: TGCAGCGCCCCCATGTCCGGGGAGCTGTTTTTT.

The chain employs TRBV7-2 and TRBJ2-2, with 8 bases fitting TRBD2. V was pared by 1 base and J by 3 bases, with 4 bases of the junction left unmatched. Germline V gene data show CDR1 as SGHTA and CDR2 as FQGNSA. The CDR3 spans 16 residues. In nucleotides, the CDR3 is TGTGCCAGCAGCTTAGTGGGGCGGGGGGACACCGGGGAGCTGTTTTTT. Protein sequence: CASSLVGRGDTGELFF.

The chain employs TRBV6-4 and TRBJ2-3; possibly TRBD1 for D (7 bases). Trimming cost V 0 bases and J 2 bases, with 27 bases left between them. There are 21 residues in the CDR3. Germline V gene lookup returns CDR1 MRHNA and CDR2 SNTAGT. The CDR3 DNA sequence: TGTGCCAGCAGTGACTCCCCAGGGGGGACATCCACTCTTCTTGTCACAGATACGCAGTATTTT. Translating it yields CASSDSPGGTSTLLVTDTQYF.

This sequence joins TRBV5-1 and TRBJ2-1, with TRBD2 matching over 10 bases. The CDR3 loop spans 15 amino acids. The V gene end was trimmed by 4 bases and the J gene end by 7 bases; junction bases not matched to a gene: 8. The V gene's germline CDR1 is SGHRS and CDR2 YFSETQ. Here the CDR3 reads CASSLLAGGQNEQFF. The CDR3 DNA reads as TGCGCCAGCAGCCTTTTAGCGGGGGGACAGAATGAGCAGTTCTTC. Using reference TRBV5-1 and TRBJ2-1 for the parts outside the CDR3, the full variable domain is KAGVTQTPRYLIKTRGQQVTLSCSPISGHRSVSWYQQTPGQGLQFLFEYFSETQRNKGNFPGRFSGRQFSNSRSEMNVSTLELGDSALYLCASSLLAGGQNEQFFGPGTRLTVL.

The gene calls are TRBV2 and TRBJ2-3, with D possibly being TRBD1 (6 bases). The germline V and J ends were trimmed by 8 bases and 3 bases, with 12 bases remaining between them. Germline loops: CDR1 SNHLY, CDR2 FYNNEI. The CDR3 totals 13 residues. The CDR3, as DNA: TGTGCCAGCCTTGCCAGGGGAACAGATACGCAGTATTTT. Translated, it gives CASLARGTDTQYF.

The rearrangement uses TRBV9 and TRBJ2-1; the match to TRBD2 covers 9 bases. Trimming cost V 0 bases and J 4 bases; bases outside gene matches: 2. This CDR3 has 15 residues. Germline lookup yields CDR1 SGDLS and CDR2 YYNGEE. CDR3 residues: CASSVVLAGYNEQFF. In nucleotides, the CDR3 is TGTGCCAGCAGCGTAGTGCTAGCGGGATACAATGAGCAGTTCTTC.

The CDR3, as DNA: TGTGCCAGCAGTTACCGTCTAGCGGGGGGGGACAATGAGCAGTTCTTC. It yields the protein CASSYRLAGGDNEQFF. This chain uses TRBV6-6 with TRBJ2-1; 12 nucleotides match TRBD2. Per germline, CDR1 MNHNY and CDR2 SVGAGI (reference sequence). This CDR3 spans 16 amino acids. Trimming cost V 2 bases and J 5 bases; bases outside gene matches: 4.

The rearrangement joins TRBV3-1 (or the pseudogene TRBV3-2) to TRBJ1-2; D not certain. Between the trimmed V and J ends, which lost 0 bases and 5 bases, there was a span of 13 bases. The CDR3 is 15 amino acids. In germline, CDR1 is LGHDT, CDR2 YNNKEL (reference sequence). The CDR3 nucleotides read TGTGCCAGCAGCCAAGATGCGGCAGTCACTTATGGCTACACCTTC. Protein: CASSQDAAVTYGYTF.

The V and J genes are TRBV5-1 and TRBJ1-2; 7 positions match TRBD1. Germline CDR1 and CDR2: SGHRS and YFSETQ. J lost 4 bases, V lost 4 bases, and 7 bases had no gene match. This CDR3 is built from 14 residues. The chain's CDR3 is CASSTTTGSYGYTF. The CDR3 DNA sequence: TGCGCCAGCAGCACAACGACAGGGTCCTATGGCTACACCTTC.

The rearrangement links TRBV19 to TRBJ2-5, with D possibly TRBD2 on 6 matching bases. Trimming removed 6 bases at V and 1 base at J, with 9 bases between. The germline CDR1 and CDR2 sequences are LNHDA and SQIVND (reference sequence). This CDR3 is built from 13 residues. In DNA, the CDR3 is TGTGCCAGTAGCGGGGGTACCCAAGAGACCCAGTACTTC. Translation gives CASSGGTQETQYF.